These 6 T cell receptor beta chains share one sample of origin, sequenced in a study of patients and donors after allogeneic stem cell transplantation (dated by TCRdb to the early 2020s). Libraries were prepared through RT-PCR. The run used a NextSeq 550. TCRdb reworked the public reads: Q25 trimming with fastp, MiXCR clone assembly, productive beta chains retained. Each entry is one CDR3 protein sequence, shown with its most common DNA and genes. The sample has about 160,000 distinct CDR3 sequences on record, 30% to 45% of them singletons. The ten largest clonotypes hold approximately 50% of the sample. The sequencing sample was made of blood, either unsorted or a sorted T cell fraction (not recorded which). The receptor set was obtained from a human donor who was either an allogeneic HSCT recipient or a stem cell or donor lymphocyte infusion donor (not recorded which). It is not recorded whose cells these are; they may come from a transplant donor.

The gene calls are TRBV28 and TRBJ1-2; 9 positions match TRBD1. Germline V CDR1 and CDR2: MDHEN, SYDVKM. V shed 1 base and J 5 bases; nucleotides not matched to a gene: 5. The CDR3 covers 15 residues. This CDR3 reads CASSLSDRGSYGYTF. DNA of the CDR3: TGTGCCAGCAGTTTATCAGACAGGGGGTCTTATGGCTACACCTTC.

This clonotype came up a few times. The chain carries TRBV12-3 or TRBV12-4 and TRBJ1-2, with D possibly TRBD1 on 5 matching bases. This CDR3 is 12 amino acids long. V was trimmed by 10 bases and J by 4 bases, leaving 13 bases between them. The CDR3 spells CATRRASYGYTF. The DNA for the CDR3 is TGTGCCACCCGCAGGGCGAGCTATGGCTACACCTTC.

The chain joins TRBV20-1 to TRBJ2-1; D may be TRBD2 (6 bases). The V and J ends lost 0 bases and 0 bases respectively, with 6 bases between them. Germline V gene data show CDR1 as DFQATT and CDR2 as SNEGSKA (reference sequence). This CDR3 has 14 amino acids. CDR3 sequence: CSARDGGSYNEQFF. CDR3 sequence (DNA): TGCAGTGCTAGAGACGGGGGCTCCTACAATGAGCAGTTCTTC.

This rearrangement joins TRBV15 to TRBJ1-3; unclear D gene. Deletions cut 5 bases from V and 7 bases from J, with 15 bases between. CDR1 LNHNV and CDR2 YYDKDF come from the germline V gene (reference sequence). CDR3 length equals 14 residues. The CDR3 DNA sequence: TGTGCCACCAGCCTCAGTGAGGGAAGGAACACCATATATTTT. This sequence encodes CATSLSEGRNTIYF.

This clonotype showed up just a few times. The V gene is TRBV20-1, the J gene TRBJ1-1; D gene unclear. CDR1 and CDR2 from the germline V gene are DFQATT and SNEGSKA (reference sequence). The CDR3 loop spans 12 amino acids. V lost 6 bases, J lost 3 bases, and 11 bases lay in between. The CDR3 reads CSAAFHDTEAFF. The CDR3 nucleotides are TGCAGTGCCGCTTTTCATGACACTGAAGCTTTCTTT.

This clonotype was observed a few times. The V and J genes are TRBV29-1 and TRBJ2-1; no clear D gene. The CDR3 covers 11 residues. The germline V gene encodes CDR1 SQVTM and CDR2 ANQGSEA. Trimming cost V 3 bases and J 10 bases, with 10 bases left between them. The CDR3 DNA reads as TGCAGCGTTGACAACCACGGGGAGCAGTTCTTC. The encoded protein is CSVDNHGEQFF.